This T cell receptor (beta chain) was observed in a study of cytomegalovirus exposure and HLA in healthy donors. Findings and caveats of the study: Follow-up analysis later connected one missense variant in DCLRE1C with trimming of TCR beta V- and J-genes. Overall, approximately 150 TCR beta chains were annotated as cytomegalovirus-associated.

The study ran its PCR with 60 Vbeta and 13 Jbeta primers. Produced via immunoSEQ multiplex PCR; TCRdb's table is partial and in-frame only. In the table there are approximately 160,000 clones, around 79% of which are singletons. This clone was seen only once. Its antigen is unknown. The sequencing sample was made of PBMCs. This clonotype originated in a male donor in good health and CMV-seropositive.

The CDR3: CASSPQKLAGVSYEQYF. As DNA, the CDR3 is TGTGCCAGCAGCCCTCAGAAACTAGCGGGGGTCTCCTACGAGCAGTACTTC. V usage is TRBV9 and J usage is TRBJ2-7; the match to TRBD2 covers 11 bases. There are 17 residues in the CDR3. The germline V gene encodes CDR1 SGDLS and CDR2 YYNGEE. Trimming cost V 4 bases and J 0 bases; bases outside gene matches: 9.